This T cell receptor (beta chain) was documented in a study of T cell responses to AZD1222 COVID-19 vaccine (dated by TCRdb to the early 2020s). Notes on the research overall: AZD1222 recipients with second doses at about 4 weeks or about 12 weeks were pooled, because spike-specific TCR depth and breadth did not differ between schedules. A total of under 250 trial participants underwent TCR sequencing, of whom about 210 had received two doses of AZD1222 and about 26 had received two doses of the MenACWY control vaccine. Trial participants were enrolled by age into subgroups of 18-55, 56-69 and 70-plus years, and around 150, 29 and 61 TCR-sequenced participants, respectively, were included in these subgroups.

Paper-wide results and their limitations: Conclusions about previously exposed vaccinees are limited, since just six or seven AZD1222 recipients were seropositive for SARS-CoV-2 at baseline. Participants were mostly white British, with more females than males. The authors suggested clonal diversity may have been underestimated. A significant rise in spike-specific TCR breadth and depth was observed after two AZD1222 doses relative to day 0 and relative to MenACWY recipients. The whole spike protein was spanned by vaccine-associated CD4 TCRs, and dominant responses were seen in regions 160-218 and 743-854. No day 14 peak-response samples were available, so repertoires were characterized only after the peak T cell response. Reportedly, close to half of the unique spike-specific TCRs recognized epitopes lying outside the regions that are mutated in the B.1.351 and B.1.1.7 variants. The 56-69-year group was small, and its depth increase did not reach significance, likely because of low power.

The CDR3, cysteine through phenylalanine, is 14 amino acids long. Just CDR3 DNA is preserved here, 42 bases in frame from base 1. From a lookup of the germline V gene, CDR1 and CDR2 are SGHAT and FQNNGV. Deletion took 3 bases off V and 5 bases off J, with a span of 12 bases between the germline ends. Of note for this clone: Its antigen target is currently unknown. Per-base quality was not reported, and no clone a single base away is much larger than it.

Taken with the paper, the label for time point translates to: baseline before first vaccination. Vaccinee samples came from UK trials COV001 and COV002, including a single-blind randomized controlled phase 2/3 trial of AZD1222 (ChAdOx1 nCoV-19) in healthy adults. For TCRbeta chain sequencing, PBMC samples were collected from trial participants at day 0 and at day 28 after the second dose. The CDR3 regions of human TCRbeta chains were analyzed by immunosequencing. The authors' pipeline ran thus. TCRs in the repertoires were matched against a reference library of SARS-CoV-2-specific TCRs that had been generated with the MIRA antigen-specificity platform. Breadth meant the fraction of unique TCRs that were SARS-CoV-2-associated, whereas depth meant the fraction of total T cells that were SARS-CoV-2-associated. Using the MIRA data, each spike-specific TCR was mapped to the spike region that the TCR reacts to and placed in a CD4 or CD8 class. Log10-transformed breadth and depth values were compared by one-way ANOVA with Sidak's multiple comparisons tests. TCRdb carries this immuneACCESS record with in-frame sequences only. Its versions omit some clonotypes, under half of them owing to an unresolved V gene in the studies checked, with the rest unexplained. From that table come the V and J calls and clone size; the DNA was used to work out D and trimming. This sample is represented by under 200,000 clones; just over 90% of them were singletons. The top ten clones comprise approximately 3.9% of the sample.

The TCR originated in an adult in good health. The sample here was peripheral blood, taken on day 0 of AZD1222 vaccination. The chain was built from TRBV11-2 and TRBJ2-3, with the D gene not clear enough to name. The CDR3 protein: CASSFPILQDTQYF. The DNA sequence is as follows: TGTGCCAGCAGCTTTCCAATCCTCCAAGATACGCAGTATTTT. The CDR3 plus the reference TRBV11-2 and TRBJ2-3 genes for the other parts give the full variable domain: EAGVAQSPRYKIIEKRQSVAFWCNPISGHATLYWYQQILGQGPKLLIQFQNNGVVDDSQLPKDRFSAERLKGVDSTLKIQPAKLEDSAVYLCASSFPILQDTQYFGPGTRLTVL.